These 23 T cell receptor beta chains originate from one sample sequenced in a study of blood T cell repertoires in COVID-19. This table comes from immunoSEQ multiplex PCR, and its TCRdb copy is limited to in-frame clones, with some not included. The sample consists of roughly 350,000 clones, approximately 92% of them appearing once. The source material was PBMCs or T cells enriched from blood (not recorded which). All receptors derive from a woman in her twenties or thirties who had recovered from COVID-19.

The CDR3 region is CASSLVGGSGEQYF. CDR3 in DNA: TGTGCCAGCAGCTTAGTAGGGGGCTCGGGCGAGCAGTACTTC. The V and J genes are TRBV7-9 and TRBJ2-7; 7 nucleotides match TRBD1. V shed 1 base, J shed 6 bases, and the junction held 6 bases outside the gene matches. Per the germline V gene, CDR1 is SEHNR and CDR2 is FQNEAQ (reference sequence). The CDR3 is 14 residues long.

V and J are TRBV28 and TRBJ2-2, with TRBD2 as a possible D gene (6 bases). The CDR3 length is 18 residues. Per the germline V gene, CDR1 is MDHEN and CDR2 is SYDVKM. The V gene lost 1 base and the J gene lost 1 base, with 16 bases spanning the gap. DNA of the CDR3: TGTGCCAGCAGTTTATTAGTGGGAGGCGAGCAGAACACCGGGGAGCTGTTTTTT. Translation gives CASSLLVGGEQNTGELFF.

Here the CDR3 reads CASIPGDAGNTIYF. CDR3 in DNA: TGTGCCAGCATTCCAGGGGATGCTGGAAACACCATATATTTT. J is TRBJ1-3 and V is TRBV6-6; tentative D call: TRBD1 (6 bases). The CDR3 is 14 residues long. Germline CDR1 and CDR2: MNHNY and SVGAGI (reference sequence). V was pared by 7 bases and J by 2 bases, with 12 bases between.

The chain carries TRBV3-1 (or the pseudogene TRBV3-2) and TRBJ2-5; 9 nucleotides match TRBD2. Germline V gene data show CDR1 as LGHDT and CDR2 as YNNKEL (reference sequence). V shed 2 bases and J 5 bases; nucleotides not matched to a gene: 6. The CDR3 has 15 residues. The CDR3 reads CASSQLGAGGETQYF. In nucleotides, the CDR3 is TGTGCCAGCAGCCAACTGGGGGCGGGAGGGGAGACCCAGTACTTC.

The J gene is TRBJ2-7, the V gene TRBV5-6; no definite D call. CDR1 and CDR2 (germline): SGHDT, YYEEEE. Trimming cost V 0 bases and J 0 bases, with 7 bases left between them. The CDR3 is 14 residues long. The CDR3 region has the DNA TGTGCCAGCAGCTTGGACTATAGCTCCTACGAGCAGTACTTC. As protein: CASSLDYSSYEQYF.

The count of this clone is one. CDR3 DNA: TGTGCCATCAGTGACCCTCGGGTAGGGGCGTCCGAAAACATTCAGTACTTC. It specifies CAISDPRVGASENIQYF. The rearrangement links TRBV10-3 to TRBJ2-4, with a tentative D call TRBD1 (5 bases). Between the trimmed V and J ends, which lost 3 bases and 5 bases, there was a span of 20 bases. The CDR3 is 17 residues long. Per the germline V gene, CDR1 is ENHRY and CDR2 is SYGVKD.

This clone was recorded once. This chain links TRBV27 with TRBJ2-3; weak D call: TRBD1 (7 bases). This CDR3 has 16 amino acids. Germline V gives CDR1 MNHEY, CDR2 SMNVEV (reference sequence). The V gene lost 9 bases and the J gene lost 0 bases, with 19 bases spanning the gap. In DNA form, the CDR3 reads TGTGCCAGTTGGGACAGCGCGGGATCAAGCACAGATACGCAGTATTTT. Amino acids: CASWDSAGSSTDTQYF.

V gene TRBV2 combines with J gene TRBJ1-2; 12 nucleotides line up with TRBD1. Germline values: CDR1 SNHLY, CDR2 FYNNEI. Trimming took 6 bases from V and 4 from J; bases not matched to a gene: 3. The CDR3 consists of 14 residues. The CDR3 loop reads CASRGTGGGYGYTF. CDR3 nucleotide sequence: TGTGCCAGCAGGGGGACAGGGGGCGGCTATGGCTACACCTTC.

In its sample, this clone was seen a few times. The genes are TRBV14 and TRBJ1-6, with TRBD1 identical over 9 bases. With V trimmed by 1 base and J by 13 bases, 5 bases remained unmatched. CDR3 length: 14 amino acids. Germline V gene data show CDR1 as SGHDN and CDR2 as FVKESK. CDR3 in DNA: TGTGCCAGCAGCCAAGGAACTGGGACAGGGCCCCTCCACTTT. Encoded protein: CASSQGTGTGPLHF. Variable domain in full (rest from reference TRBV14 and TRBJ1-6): EAGVTQFPSHSVIEKGQTVTLRCDPISGHDNLYWYRRVMGKEIKFLLHFVKESKQDESGMPNNRFLAERTGGTYSTLKVQPAELEDSGVYFCASSQGTGTGPLHFGNGTRLTVT.

CDR3 coding DNA: TGTGCCAGCAGCTTCGAACGGGGGACTGAAGCTTTCTTT. Translation gives CASSFERGTEAFF. This chain joins TRBV7-2 and TRBJ1-1; possible D gene TRBD1, 5 bases. This CDR3 is 13 amino acids long. The germline gives CDR1 SGHTA, CDR2 FQGNSA. The V and J ends lost 3 bases and 5 bases respectively, with 10 bases between them.

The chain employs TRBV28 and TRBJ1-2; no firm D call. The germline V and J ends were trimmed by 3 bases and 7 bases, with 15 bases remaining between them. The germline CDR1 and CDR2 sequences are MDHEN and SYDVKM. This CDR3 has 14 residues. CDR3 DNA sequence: TGTGCCAGCAGTTTTGTACCGGGGTCGAGTGGCTACACCTTC. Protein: CASSFVPGSSGYTF.

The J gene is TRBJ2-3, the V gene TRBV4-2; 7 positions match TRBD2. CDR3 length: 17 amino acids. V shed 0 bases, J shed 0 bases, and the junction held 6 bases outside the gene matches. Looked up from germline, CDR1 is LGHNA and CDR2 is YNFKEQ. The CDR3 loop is CASSQDRTRASTDTQYF. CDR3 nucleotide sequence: TGTGCCAGCAGCCAAGACCGGACTAGGGCTAGCACAGATACGCAGTATTTT.

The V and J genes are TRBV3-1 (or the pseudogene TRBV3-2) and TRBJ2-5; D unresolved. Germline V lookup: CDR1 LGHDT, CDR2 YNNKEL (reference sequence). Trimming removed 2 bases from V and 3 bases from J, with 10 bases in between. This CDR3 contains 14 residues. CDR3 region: CASSQSGVKETQYF. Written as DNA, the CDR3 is TGTGCCAGCAGCCAATCTGGAGTCAAAGAGACCCAGTACTTC.

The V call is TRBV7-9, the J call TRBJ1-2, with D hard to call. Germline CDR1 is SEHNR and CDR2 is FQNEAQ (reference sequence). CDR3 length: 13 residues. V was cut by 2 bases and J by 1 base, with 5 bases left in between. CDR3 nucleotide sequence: TGTGCCAGCAGCTTATCTAATAACTATGGCTACACCTTC. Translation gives CASSLSNNYGYTF.

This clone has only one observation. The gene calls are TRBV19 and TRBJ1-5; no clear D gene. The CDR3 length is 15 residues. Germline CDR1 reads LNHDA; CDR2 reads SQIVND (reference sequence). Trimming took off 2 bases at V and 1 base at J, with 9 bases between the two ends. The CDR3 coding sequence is TGTGCCAGTAGTATAATGGGAGGGAGCAATCAGCCCCAGCATTTT. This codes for CASSIMGGSNQPQHF.

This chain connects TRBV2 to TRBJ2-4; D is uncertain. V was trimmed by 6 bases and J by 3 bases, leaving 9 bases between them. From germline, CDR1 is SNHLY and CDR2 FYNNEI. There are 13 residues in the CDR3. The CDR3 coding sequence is TGTGCCAGCAGCCTAGAGGTCAAAAACATTCAGTACTTC. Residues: CASSLEVKNIQYF. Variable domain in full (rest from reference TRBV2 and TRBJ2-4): EPEVTQTPSHQVTQMGQEVILRCVPISNHLYFYWYRQILGQKVEFLVSFYNNEISEKSEIFDDQFSVERPDGSNFTLKIRSTKLEDSAMYFCASSLEVKNIQYFGAGTRLSVL.

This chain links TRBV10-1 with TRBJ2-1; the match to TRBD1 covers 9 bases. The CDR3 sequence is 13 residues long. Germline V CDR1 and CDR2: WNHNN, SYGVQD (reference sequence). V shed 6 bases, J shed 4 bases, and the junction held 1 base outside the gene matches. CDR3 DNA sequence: TGCGCCAGCAGGGACAGGGGATACAATGAGCAGTTCTTC. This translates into CASRDRGYNEQFF.

CDR3 amino acids: CASSSLVTSSTDTQYF. CDR3 sequence (DNA): TGTGCCAGCAGCTCCCTAGTGACTAGCAGCACAGATACGCAGTATTTT. V usage is TRBV7-2 and J usage is TRBJ2-3; TRBD2 matches 7 bases. Germline V gene data show CDR1 as SGHTA and CDR2 as FQGNSA. The CDR3 covers 16 residues. V dropped 4 bases and J dropped 0; count of bases not matched to a gene: 7. Based on the CDR3 plus reference TRBV7-2 and TRBJ2-3, the full variable domain is GAGVSQSPSNKVTEKGKDVELRCDPISGHTALYWYRQSLGQGLEFLIYFQGNSAPDKSGLPSDRFSAERTGGSVSTLTIQRTQQEDSAVYLCASSSLVTSSTDTQYFGPGTRLTVL.

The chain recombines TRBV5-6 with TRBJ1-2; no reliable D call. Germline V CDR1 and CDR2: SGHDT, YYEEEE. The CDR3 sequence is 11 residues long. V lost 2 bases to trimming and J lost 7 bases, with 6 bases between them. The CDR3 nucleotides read TGTGCCAGCAGCTTCGGTTCTGGCTACACCTTC. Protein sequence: CASSFGSGYTF.

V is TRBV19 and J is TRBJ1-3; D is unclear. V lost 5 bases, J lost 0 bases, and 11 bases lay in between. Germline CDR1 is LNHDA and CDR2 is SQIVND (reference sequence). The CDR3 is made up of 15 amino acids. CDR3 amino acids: CASSLKSGSGNTIYF. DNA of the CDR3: TGTGCCAGTAGTCTGAAATCCGGCTCTGGAAACACCATATATTTT. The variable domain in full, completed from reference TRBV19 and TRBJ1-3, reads DGGITQSPKYLFRKEGQNVTLSCEQNLNHDAMYWYRQDPGQGLRLIYYSQIVNDFQKGDIAEGYSVSREKKESFPLTVTSAQKNPTAFYLCASSLKSGSGNTIYFGEGSWLTVV.

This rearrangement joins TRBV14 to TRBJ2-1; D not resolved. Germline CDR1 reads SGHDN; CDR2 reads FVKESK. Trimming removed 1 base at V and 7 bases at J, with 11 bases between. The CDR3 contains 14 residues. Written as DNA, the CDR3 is TGTGCCAGCAGCCAAGTGGTTAGCTATAATGAGCAGTTCTTC. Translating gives CASSQVVSYNEQFF.

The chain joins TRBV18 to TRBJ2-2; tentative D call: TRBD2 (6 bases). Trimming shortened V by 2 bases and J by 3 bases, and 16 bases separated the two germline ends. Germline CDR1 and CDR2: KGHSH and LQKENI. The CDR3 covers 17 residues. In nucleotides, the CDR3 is TGTGCCAGCTCACCAGGGACCCGGGGGATGGACACCGGGGAGCTGTTTTTT. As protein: CASSPGTRGMDTGELFF.

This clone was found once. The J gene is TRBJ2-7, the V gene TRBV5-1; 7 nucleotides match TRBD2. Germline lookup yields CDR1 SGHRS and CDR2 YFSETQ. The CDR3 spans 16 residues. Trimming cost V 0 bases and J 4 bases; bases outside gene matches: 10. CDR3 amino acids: CASSLDSGGSGYEQYF. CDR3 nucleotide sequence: TGCGCCAGCAGCTTGGATTCCGGGGGGTCTGGATACGAGCAGTACTTC.